This T cell receptor (beta chain) comes out of a study of human T cells and chemical hapten exposure. Time point given: patch test 2, 6 weeks after DPC sensitization. Treatment reported: therapeutic diphenylcyclopropenone sensitization with weekly scalp DPC. Original handling: Counts of TCRs in each sample centred on a median of around 96,000 and extended from roughly 23,000 to 700,000. TCRdb ran MiXCR on the RACE reads and lists one entry per CDR3 protein. The V and J calls were not made by the authors but by TCRdb's processing. The sample has approximately 110,000 distinct CDR3 sequences; about a tenth are singletons. The germline V gene has CDR1 SGHTA and CDR2 FQGNSA. The CDR3 is 13 amino acids. Trimming left V 3 bases short and J 3 bases short, with 8 bases between. This clonotype was observed a few times.

The rearrangement uses TRBV7-2 and TRBJ2-5; D might be TRBD2 (5 bases). Sequenced material: whole blood, taken in connection with sensitization to the hapten diphenylcyclopropenone (DPC). This clonotype was sampled from a woman aged 40 to 50 with alopecia areata. Some clones in this sample may be carry-over from other donors' samples. The CDR3 region is CASSFGEEETQYF. CDR3 coding DNA: TGTGCCAGCAGCTTCGGGGAAGAAGAGACCCAGTACTTC.